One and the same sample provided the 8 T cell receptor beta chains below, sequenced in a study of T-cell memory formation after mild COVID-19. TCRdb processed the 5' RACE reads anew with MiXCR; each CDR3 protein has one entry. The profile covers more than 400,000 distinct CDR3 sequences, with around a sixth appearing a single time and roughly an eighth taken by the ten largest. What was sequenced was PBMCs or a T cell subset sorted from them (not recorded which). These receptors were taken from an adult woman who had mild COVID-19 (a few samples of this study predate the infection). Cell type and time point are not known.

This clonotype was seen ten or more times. CDR3 residues: CASRLISTDTQYF. CDR3 in DNA: TGTGCCAGCCGTCTGATTAGCACAGATACGCAGTATTTT. The gene calls are TRBV6-1 and TRBJ2-3; D is undetermined. The CDR3 loop spans 13 amino acids. V lost 8 bases and J lost 0, with 9 bases in between. The germline V gene has CDR1 MNHNS and CDR2 SASEGT.

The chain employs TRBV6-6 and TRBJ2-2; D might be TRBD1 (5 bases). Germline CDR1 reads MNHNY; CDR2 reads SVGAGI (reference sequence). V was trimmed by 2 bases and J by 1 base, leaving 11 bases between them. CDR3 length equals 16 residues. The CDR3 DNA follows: TGTGCCAGCAGTTACGGGGCGACGGGGAACACCGGGGAGCTGTTTTTT. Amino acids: CASSYGATGNTGELFF.

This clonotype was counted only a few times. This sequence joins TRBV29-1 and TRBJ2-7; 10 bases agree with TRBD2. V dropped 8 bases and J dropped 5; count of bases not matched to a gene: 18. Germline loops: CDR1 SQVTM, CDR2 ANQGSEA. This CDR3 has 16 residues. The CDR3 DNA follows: TGCAGCATAAGAGGTATGATGGGACTAGCGTATGACGAGCAGTACTTC. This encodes CSIRGMMGLAYDEQYF.

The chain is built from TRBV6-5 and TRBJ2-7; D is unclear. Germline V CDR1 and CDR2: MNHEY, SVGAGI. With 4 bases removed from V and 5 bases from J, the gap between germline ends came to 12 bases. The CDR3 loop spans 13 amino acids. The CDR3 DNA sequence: TGTGCCAGCAGTTCTCAGACCTCGAACGAGCAGTACTTC. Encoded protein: CASSSQTSNEQYF.

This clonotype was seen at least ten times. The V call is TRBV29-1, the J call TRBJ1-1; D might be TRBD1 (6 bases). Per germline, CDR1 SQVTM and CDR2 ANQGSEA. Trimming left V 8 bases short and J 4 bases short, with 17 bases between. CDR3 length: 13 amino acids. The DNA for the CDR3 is TGCAGCCATTCCGGGGGCTTGAGCACTGAAGCTTTCTTT. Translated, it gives CSHSGGLSTEAFF. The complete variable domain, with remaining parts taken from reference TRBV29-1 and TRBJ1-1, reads SAVISQKPSRDICQRGTSLTIQCQVDSQVTMMFWYRQQPGQSLTLIATANQGSEATYESGFVIDKFPISRPNLTFSTLTVSNMSPEDSSIYLCSHSGGLSTEAFFGQGTRLTVV.

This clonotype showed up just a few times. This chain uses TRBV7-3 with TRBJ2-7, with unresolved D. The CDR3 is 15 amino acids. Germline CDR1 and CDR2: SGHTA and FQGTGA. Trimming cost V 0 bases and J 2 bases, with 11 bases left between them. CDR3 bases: TGTGCCAGCAGCTTAACCAGCGAAAGGGCCTACGAGCAGTACTTC. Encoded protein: CASSLTSERAYEQYF.

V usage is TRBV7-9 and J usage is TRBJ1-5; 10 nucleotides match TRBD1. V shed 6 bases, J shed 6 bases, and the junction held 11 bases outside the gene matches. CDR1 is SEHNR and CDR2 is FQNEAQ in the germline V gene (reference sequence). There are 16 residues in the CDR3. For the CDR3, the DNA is TGTGCCAGCAGTCTACGGGGACAGGGGTCAGGTCAGCCCCAGCATTTT. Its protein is CASSLRGQGSGQPQHF. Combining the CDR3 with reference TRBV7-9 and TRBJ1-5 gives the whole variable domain DTGVSQNPRHKITKRGQNVTFRCDPISEHNRLYWYRQTLGQGPEFLTYFQNEAQLEKSRLLSDRFSAERPKGSFSTLEIQRTEQGDSAMYLCASSLRGQGSGQPQHFGDGTRLSIL.

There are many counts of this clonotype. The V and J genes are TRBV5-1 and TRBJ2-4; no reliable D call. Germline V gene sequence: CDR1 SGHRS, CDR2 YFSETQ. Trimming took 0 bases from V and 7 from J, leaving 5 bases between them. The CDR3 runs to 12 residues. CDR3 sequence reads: CASSLAGNIQYF. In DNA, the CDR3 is TGCGCCAGCAGCTTGGCGGGCAACATTCAGTACTTC.